Following are 26 T cell receptor beta chains from one sample sequenced in a study of blood T cells in healthy people across ages. Combining a sample-barcoded 5' primer with a J-beta primer mix, a second PCR ran for about 6 to 11 cycles. Using its own MiXCR run on the 5' RACE reads, TCRdb lists one record per CDR3 protein. This sample has roughly 1,800,000 distinct CDR3 sequences, with 40% to 55% found just once. Sequencing used blood. Receptors originate from a middle-aged woman in good health.

Concerning this clonotype: This may arise from a read error, as a much more abundant clone is one base away. The CDR3 protein is CSVDGGYYEQYF. In nucleotides, the CDR3 is TGCAGCGTTGATGGCGGCTACTACGAGCAGTACTTC. The rearrangement uses TRBV29-1 and TRBJ2-7; D is ambiguous. This CDR3 is built from 12 residues. Per the germline V gene, CDR1 is SQVTM and CDR2 is ANQGSEA. The V gene lost 3 bases and the J gene lost 3 bases, with 9 bases spanning the gap.

V is TRBV7-2 and J is TRBJ2-6, with 7 bases matching TRBD1. The V and J ends lost 0 bases and 1 base, in that order; junction bases with no gene match: 6. The CDR3 spans 18 residues. CDR1 is SGHTA and CDR2 is FQGNSA in the germline V gene. The chain's CDR3 is CASSLARQQGSGANVLTF. CDR3 bases: TGTGCCAGCAGCTTAGCTCGCCAACAGGGGTCTGGGGCCAACGTCCTGACTTTC.

This chain links TRBV6-6 with TRBJ1-1; 7 bases line up with TRBD1. The length of the CDR3 is 14 residues. CDR1 and CDR2 from the germline V gene are MNHNY and SVGAGI (reference sequence). V dropped 8 bases and J dropped 5; count of bases not matched to a gene: 11. The CDR3 nucleotides read TGTGCCAGCTTACCAGGGGGGGCCGGAACTGAAGCTTTCTTT. Translated: CASLPGGAGTEAFF.

This clonotype was counted once. The rearrangement joins TRBV7-9 to TRBJ1-6; D is perhaps TRBD1 (6 bases). The CDR3 length is 16 residues. Looked up from germline, CDR1 is SEHNR and CDR2 is FQNEAQ (reference sequence). Trimming stripped 5 bases from V and 9 bases from J, with 20 bases between. The CDR3: CASSRPGHPGGSPLHF. CDR3 DNA sequence: TGTGCCAGCAGCCGTCCGGGACACCCGGGGGGTTCACCCCTCCACTTT.

In its sample, this clonotype was seen once. One end of the junction fails to match germline, which may point to a read error. The CDR3 region is CSVTGVNTGAFF. CDR3 DNA sequence: TGCAGCGTGACAGGTGTGAACACTGGAGCTTTCTTT. This rearrangement joins TRBV29-1 to TRBJ1-1, with D possibly being TRBD1 (6 bases). This CDR3 contains 12 residues. Germline CDR1 SQVTM, CDR2 ANQGSEA.

The chain uses TRBV20-1 and TRBJ2-6, with D perhaps matching TRBD1 (5 bases). CDR3 length: 15 amino acids. CDR1 is DFQATT, CDR2 SNEGSKA, per germline (reference sequence). V lost 0 bases and J 5 bases, leaving 11 bases between the germline ends. The CDR3 coding sequence is TGCAGTGCTAGAGATGGGGCAGGGAGGGCCAACGTCCTGACTTTC. Residues: CSARDGAGRANVLTF.

CDR3 nucleotides: TGTGCCAGCAGCCAAGAGAGGGGCCGAGGTCCGGGAGGGCAGTACTTC. It codes for CASSQERGRGPGGQYF. The J gene is TRBJ2-7, the V gene TRBV3-1; TRBD2 matches 7 bases. Germline V lookup: CDR1 LGHDT, CDR2 YNNKEL (reference sequence). The V gene end was trimmed by 0 bases and the J gene end by 9 bases; junction bases not matched to a gene: 14. The CDR3 extends over 16 amino acids.

This clonotype has a single count. This rearrangement joins TRBV7-2 to TRBJ2-1; D is undetermined. Germline V gives CDR1 SGHTA, CDR2 FQGNSA. Trimming removed 5 bases at V and 0 bases at J, with 14 bases between. This CDR3 is built from 16 residues. The CDR3 DNA follows: TGTGCCAGCAGCCCCAACCCGACAATCTCCTACAATGAGCAGTTCTTC. It codes for CASSPNPTISYNEQFF.

The V gene is TRBV28, the J gene TRBJ2-5, with TRBD2 matching over 7 bases. V shed 4 bases and J 11 bases; nucleotides not matched to a gene: 19. Germline lookup yields CDR1 MDHEN and CDR2 SYDVKM. The CDR3 contains 16 residues. CDR3 loop: CASSSDPRLAPNEQYF. CDR3 DNA: TGTGCCAGCAGTTCCGACCCTAGACTAGCCCCCAATGAGCAGTACTTC.

The CDR3: CASRDRISSNTEAFF. The CDR3 coding sequence is TGTGCCAGCAGGGACAGGATCAGTTCGAACACTGAAGCTTTCTTT. The chain joins TRBV6-2 or TRBV6-3 to TRBJ1-1, with 7 bases matching TRBD1. In germline, CDR1 is MNHEY, CDR2 SVGEGT. Germline trimming cut 6 bases from V and 1 base from J; bases unmatched to any gene: 8. The CDR3 is made up of 15 amino acids.

This clonotype was recorded a few times. The rearrangement links TRBV6-4 to TRBJ2-1, with 13 nucleotides matching TRBD2. Per germline, CDR1 MRHNA and CDR2 SNTAGT. V shed 6 bases, J shed 6 bases, and the junction held 14 bases outside the gene matches. This CDR3 is built from 18 residues. CDR3 sequence (DNA): TGTGCCAGCAGCCCCTCATCCCGGGGACTAGCGGGGTTCAATGAGCAGTTCTTC. Its protein is CASSPSSRGLAGFNEQFF.

The CDR3, as DNA: TGTGCCAGCAGCCCCAGGACTCAGCGGGGGGTTTCGGATGAGCAGTTCTTC. Protein: CASSPRTQRGVSDEQFF. This sequence joins TRBV7-2 and TRBJ2-1; the match to TRBD2 covers 9 bases. The CDR3 sequence is 17 residues long. Looked up from germline, CDR1 is SGHTA and CDR2 is FQGNSA. The V gene end was trimmed by 5 bases and the J gene end by 8 bases; junction bases not matched to a gene: 16.

The V gene is TRBV3-1, the J gene TRBJ2-1; 8 nucleotides match TRBD2. Unmatched junction bases numbered 15, after V lost 7 bases and J lost 10 bases. There are 15 residues in the CDR3. Germline CDR1 LGHDT, CDR2 YNNKEL (reference sequence). CDR3 sequence reads: CASKKAGAGGGEQFF. For the CDR3, the DNA is TGTGCCAGCAAAAAAGCGGGGGCGGGGGGCGGAGAGCAGTTCTTC.

This chain connects TRBV7-8 to TRBJ2-1; D is undetermined. The V gene's germline CDR1 is SGHVS and CDR2 FQNEAQ. Deletions cut 3 bases from V and 0 bases from J, with 9 bases between. The CDR3 sequence is 15 residues long. In DNA, the CDR3 is TGTGCCAGCAGCTTTGGTCCGAGCTCCTACAATGAGCAGTTCTTC. Encoded protein: CASSFGPSSYNEQFF. Drawing the rest from reference TRBV7-8 and TRBJ2-1, the complete variable domain is GAGVSQSPRYKVAKRGQDVALRCDPISGHVSLFWYQQALGQGPEFLTYFQNEAQLDKSGLPSDRFFAERPEGSVSTLKIQRTQQEDSAVYLCASSFGPSSYNEQFFGPGTRLTVL.

This clonotype came up a few times. The chain employs TRBV7-8 and TRBJ2-3, with no clear D. The V end was cut by 4 bases, the J end by 0 bases, with 8 bases between. Germline V gene lookup returns CDR1 SGHVS and CDR2 FQNEAQ. This CDR3 spans 14 amino acids. The CDR3 loop is CASSSTESTDTQYF. The DNA for the CDR3 is TGTGCCAGCAGCTCCACGGAGAGCACAGATACGCAGTATTTT.

The chain couples TRBV24-1 to TRBJ2-1; 11 positions agree with TRBD1. This CDR3 is 16 amino acids long. V was pared by 0 bases and J by 9 bases, with 6 bases of the junction left unmatched. Germline V gene lookup returns CDR1 KGHDR and CDR2 SFDVKD. The CDR3 loop is CATSDLGDRGSGEQFF. The CDR3 DNA reads as TGTGCCACCAGTGATTTGGGGGACAGGGGGTCGGGTGAGCAGTTCTTC.

The chain employs TRBV4-1 and TRBJ2-4; the D is unclear. CDR3 size: 15 residues. Looked up from germline, CDR1 is MGHRA and CDR2 is YSYEKL. The V and J ends lost 4 bases and 0 bases respectively, with 10 bases between them. CDR3 region: CASSPLQLAKNIQYF. As DNA, the CDR3 is TGCGCCAGCAGCCCCTTACAGCTAGCCAAAAACATTCAGTACTTC.

This clonotype was picked up a small number of times. The rearrangement links TRBV7-2 to TRBJ2-4, with D perhaps TRBD1 or TRBD2 (5 bases each). The CDR3 loop spans 16 amino acids. V lost 4 bases and J lost 4, with 17 bases in between. CDR1 and CDR2 from the germline V gene are SGHTA and FQGNSA. CDR3 sequence (DNA): TGTGCCAGCAGCTACGGGACGGCCCTCTCTAAAAACATTCAGTACTTC. Protein: CASSYGTALSKNIQYF.

The gene calls are TRBV4-3 and TRBJ1-2, with D possibly TRBD1 on 5 matching bases. The CDR3 contains 14 residues. The V gene lost 0 bases and the J gene lost 5 bases, with 10 bases spanning the gap. CDR1 LGHNA and CDR2 YSLEER come from the germline V gene. The CDR3 DNA is TGCGCCAGCAGCCAAGATGACAGTTTATATGGCTACACCTTC. This codes for CASSQDDSLYGYTF.

This clonotype came up a few times. This chain links TRBV4-2 with TRBJ1-2, with 8 bases aligning to TRBD1. Trimming cost V 4 bases and J 4 bases; bases outside gene matches: 11. Germline V gene lookup returns CDR1 LGHNA and CDR2 YNFKEQ. The CDR3 is 16 amino acids. CDR3 in DNA: TGTGCCAGCAGCCTTGGGCAGGGGGCCCGAGGCTATGGCTACACCTTC. Its protein product is CASSLGQGARGYGYTF.

In this sample, this clonotype turned up a few times. V usage is TRBV7-2 and J usage is TRBJ2-5; 7 nucleotides match TRBD1. V was pared by 5 bases and J by 1 base, with 7 bases of the junction left unmatched. The CDR3 is made up of 15 amino acids. Germline V gives CDR1 SGHTA, CDR2 FQGNSA. CDR3 in DNA: TGTGCCAGCAGCGCACAGGGGAGACCCCAAGAGACCCAGTACTTC. It yields the protein CASSAQGRPQETQYF.

Comment on this clonotype: The junction and the germline gene differ at one end; a read error may be behind it. The chain employs TRBV11-2 and TRBJ2-7; 8 nucleotides match TRBD1. The end of the DNA aligns better with TRBJ2-5, so the J call may be wrong. Germline V gives CDR1 SGHAT, CDR2 FQNNGV. The CDR3 is made up of 15 amino acids. Written as DNA, the CDR3 is TGTGCCAGCACCTTAAAAACAGGGGGTGGGGAGACCCAGTACTTC. Translating it yields CASTLKTGGGETQYF.

There are many counts of this clonotype. This chain uses TRBV28 with TRBJ2-7, with 11 bases fitting TRBD1. J gave up 3 bases and V 4 bases, and 5 bases lay outside the gene matches. CDR3 length equals 15 residues. Germline-derived CDR1 and CDR2 are MDHEN and SYDVKM. CDR3 nucleotide sequence: TGTGCCAGCAGTTCCCCCGGGACAGGGGGCTACGAGCAGTACTTC. This gives the protein CASSSPGTGGYEQYF.

This clonotype was seen a handful of times. This chain connects TRBV20-1 to TRBJ2-5; weak D call: TRBD2 (6 bases). This CDR3 is built from 12 residues. In germline, CDR1 is DFQATT, CDR2 SNEGSKA (reference sequence). V was pared by 6 bases and J by 0 bases, with 8 bases between. For the CDR3, the DNA is TGCAGTGCCCGGGGGAACCAAGAGACCCAGTACTTC. Its protein product is CSARGNQETQYF.

In the case of this clonotype: A much bigger clone sits one base away, suggesting this may be a read error. This chain joins TRBV2 and TRBJ2-4, with D perhaps TRBD1 (5 bases). The J call may be mistaken, given a closer DNA end match to TRBJ2-5. CDR1 and CDR2 (germline): SNHLY, FYNNEI. CDR3 length: 14 residues. The CDR3 coding sequence is TGTGCCAGCAGTGAAGGACAGAACCAAGAGACCCAGTACTTC. It yields the protein CASSEGQNQETQYF.

This clonotype appeared a few times. The chain employs TRBV28 and TRBJ1-5; 8 positions agree with TRBD1. V gave up 6 bases and J gave up 3 bases; unmatched junction bases: 7. The CDR3 sequence is 15 residues long. Germline CDR1 is MDHEN and CDR2 is SYDVKM. The DNA for the CDR3 is TGTGCCAGCAGCCGAGGGACAGGCGACAATCAGCCCCAGCATTTT. Encoded protein: CASSRGTGDNQPQHF. The variable domain in full, with the rest retrieved from reference TRBV28 and TRBJ1-5, is DVKVTQSSRYLVKRTGEKVFLECVQDMDHENMFWYRQDPGLGLRLIYFSYDVKMKEKGDIPEGYSVSREKKERFSLILESASTNQTSMYLCASSRGTGDNQPQHFGDGTRLSIL.